This T cell receptor beta chain was captured by sequencing in a study of immune evolution from preneoplasia to lung adenocarcinoma. On the study more broadly: HLA loss of heterozygosity: under 7.5% AIS, around 16% MIA, approximately 31% ADC, none AAH.

The germline V gene encodes CDR1 ENHRY and CDR2 SYGVKD. The CDR3 length is 13 residues. V gave up 4 bases and J gave up 7 bases, with 14 bases separating them. Each case's diagnosis was confirmed by two pathologists on H&E. Assay used: immunoSEQ multiplex PCR; TCRdb lists only in-frame clones, some missing. The data contain about 9,500 clones, 79% of them singletons. Material: FFPE minimally invasive lung adenocarcinoma tissue. The chain joins TRBV10-3 to TRBJ2-7, with D perhaps given as TRBD1 or TRBD2 (6 bases each). This sequence originates from an older donor with lung adenocarcinoma. The CDR3 nucleotides read TGTGCCATCAGTGGCGGGGACACTAGGGAGCAGTACTTC. Its translation is CAISGGDTREQYF.